This T cell receptor (beta chain) was found in a study of blood T cell repertoires in COVID-19. Across the whole study: Samples representing acute and convalescent COVID-19 were sourced from the United States, Italy and Spain.

The repertoire was sequenced with immunoSEQ multiplex PCR; TCRdb's copy has only in-frame clones and lacks some. The sample carries approximately 300,000 clones, 89% recorded once. This CDR3 has 14 residues. Trimming pared 7 bases from V and 0 bases from J, leaving 12 bases between. Germline lookup yields CDR1 SGHVS and CDR2 FQNEAQ. The chain combines TRBV7-8 with TRBJ1-1; D is undetermined. The sample taken for sequencing was peripheral blood. This sequence originates from a man between 18 and 35 years old who had recovered from COVID-19. CDR3 coding DNA: TGTGCCAGCACCCCCGGGCGGGTGAACACTGAAGCTTTCTTT. Residues: CASTPGRVNTEAFF.